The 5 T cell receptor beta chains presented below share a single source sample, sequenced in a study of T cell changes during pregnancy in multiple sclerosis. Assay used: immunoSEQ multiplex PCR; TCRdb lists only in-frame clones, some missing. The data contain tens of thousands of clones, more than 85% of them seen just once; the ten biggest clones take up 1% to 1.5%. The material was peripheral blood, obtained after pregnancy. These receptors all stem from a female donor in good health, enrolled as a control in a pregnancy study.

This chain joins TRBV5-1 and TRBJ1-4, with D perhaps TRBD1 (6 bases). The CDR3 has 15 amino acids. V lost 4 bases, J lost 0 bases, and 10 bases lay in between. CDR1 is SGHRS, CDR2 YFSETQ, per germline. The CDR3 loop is CASSVDSSTNEKLFF. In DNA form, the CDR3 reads TGCGCCAGCAGCGTGGACAGTTCAACTAATGAAAAACTGTTTTTT. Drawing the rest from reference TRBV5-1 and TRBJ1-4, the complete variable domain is KAGVTQTPRYLIKTRGQQVTLSCSPISGHRSVSWYQQTPGQGLQFLFEYFSETQRNKGNFPGRFSGRQFSNSRSEMNVSTLELGDSALYLCASSVDSSTNEKLFFGSGTQLSVL.

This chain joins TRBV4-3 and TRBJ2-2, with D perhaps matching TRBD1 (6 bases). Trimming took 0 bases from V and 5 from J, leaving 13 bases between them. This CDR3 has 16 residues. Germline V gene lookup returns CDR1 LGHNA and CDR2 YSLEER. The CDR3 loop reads CASSQDPRGRTGELFF. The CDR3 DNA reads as TGCGCCAGCAGCCAAGACCCCAGGGGTCGAACCGGGGAGCTGTTTTTT.

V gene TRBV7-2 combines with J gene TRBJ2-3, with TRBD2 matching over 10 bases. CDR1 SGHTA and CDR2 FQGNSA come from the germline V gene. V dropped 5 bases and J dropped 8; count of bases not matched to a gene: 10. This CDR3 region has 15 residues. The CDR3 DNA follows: TGTGCCAGCAGCCCGCGGACTAGCGGAAAGGGTACGCAGTATTTT. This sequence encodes CASSPRTSGKGTQYF.

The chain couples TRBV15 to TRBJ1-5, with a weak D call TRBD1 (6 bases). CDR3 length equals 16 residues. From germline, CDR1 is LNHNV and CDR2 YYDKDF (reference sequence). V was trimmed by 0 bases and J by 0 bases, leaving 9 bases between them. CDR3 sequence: CATSREGASSNQPQHF. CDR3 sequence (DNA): TGTGCCACCAGCAGAGAGGGGGCAAGTAGCAATCAGCCCCAGCATTTT.

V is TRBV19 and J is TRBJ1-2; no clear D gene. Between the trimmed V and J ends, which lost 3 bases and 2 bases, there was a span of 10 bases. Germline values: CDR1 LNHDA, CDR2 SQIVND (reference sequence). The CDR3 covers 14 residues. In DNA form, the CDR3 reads TGTGCCAGTAGTATTCAGCAGGAAAACTATGGCTACACCTTC. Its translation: CASSIQQENYGYTF.